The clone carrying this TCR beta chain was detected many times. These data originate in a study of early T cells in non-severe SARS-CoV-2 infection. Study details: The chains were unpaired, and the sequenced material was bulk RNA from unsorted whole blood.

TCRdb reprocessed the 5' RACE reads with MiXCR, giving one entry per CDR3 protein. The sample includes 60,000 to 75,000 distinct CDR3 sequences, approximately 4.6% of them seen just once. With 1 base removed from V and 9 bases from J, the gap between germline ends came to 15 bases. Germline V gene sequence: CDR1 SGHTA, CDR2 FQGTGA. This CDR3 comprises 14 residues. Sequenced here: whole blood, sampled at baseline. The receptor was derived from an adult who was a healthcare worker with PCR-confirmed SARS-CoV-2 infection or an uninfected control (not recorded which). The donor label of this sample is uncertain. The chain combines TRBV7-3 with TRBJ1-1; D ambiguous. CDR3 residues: CASSLIPSQPQAFF. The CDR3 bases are TGTGCCAGCAGCTTAATCCCTAGTCAGCCACAAGCTTTCTTT.